The sequence of this T cell receptor (beta chain) was determined in a study of spatial heterogeneity in lung cancer. Study details: As counted in raw reads, each unique TCR and UMI combination appeared more than ten times on average. Study-wide results and limits: Relative to follow-up, resection was when ubiquitous expanded tumor TCRs appeared more in blood.

Time point meaning: sample taken at primary tumor resection. Whole RNA, isolated from tumor, nontumor lung or frozen PBMC, was sequenced without prior sorting. There were around 72 donors, all of them untreated patients with early-stage non-small cell lung cancer. The library protocol tagged each TCR cDNA with a unique molecular identifier. Using its own MiXCR run on the 5' RACE reads, TCRdb lists one record per CDR3 protein. Among 30,000 to 45,000 distinct CDR3 sequences listed, around 5.5% were seen once. The CDR3 is 14 amino acids. Germline CDR1 and CDR2: SGHTA and FQGNSA. The V and J ends lost 4 bases and 1 base, in that order; junction bases with no gene match: 3. This clonotype was picked up a small number of times. What it binds is not known.

The clonotype was recovered from a female donor with early-stage non-small cell lung cancer. Specimen: PBMCs, collected at surgery. The V and J genes are TRBV7-2 and TRBJ1-1, with 7 bases lining up with TRBD1. The chain's CDR3 is CASSWWTGNTEAFF. The CDR3 nucleotides are TGTGCCAGCAGCTGGTGGACAGGGAACACTGAAGCTTTCTTT.